Following are 8 T cell receptor beta chains from one sample sequenced in a study of blood T cell repertoires in COVID-19. Method: immunoSEQ multiplex PCR; TCRdb's copy keeps in-frame clones and lacks some. This sample yields 300,000 to 350,000 clones, of which about 91% are seen a single time; more than 8.5% belongs to the top ten. The sequencing input was PBMCs or T cells enriched from blood (not recorded which). The receptors shown here come from a woman aged 18-29 years who had recovered from COVID-19.

This rearrangement joins TRBV5-6 to TRBJ2-7; TRBD1 matches at 7 bases. This CDR3 region has 16 residues. The ends lost 1 base at V and 3 bases at J; junction bases unmatched: 10. Germline loops: CDR1 SGHDT, CDR2 YYEEEE. DNA of the CDR3: TGTGCCAGCAGCTTGTCCCCAGGGGGAGAAGGCTACGAGCAGTACTTC. Translating gives CASSLSPGGEGYEQYF.

The rearrangement joins TRBV4-2 to TRBJ1-5; no reliable D call. Germline V gives CDR1 LGHNA, CDR2 YNFKEQ. The length of the CDR3 is 13 residues. V dropped 0 bases and J dropped 3 bases, with 3 bases sitting between them. The CDR3 loop reads CASSQDLNQPQHF. CDR3 in DNA: TGTGCCAGCAGCCAAGACCTCAATCAGCCCCAGCATTTT.

V is TRBV4-2 and J is TRBJ2-6; 8 positions agree with TRBD1. Germline V gene data show CDR1 as LGHNA and CDR2 as YNFKEQ. The ends lost 4 bases at V and 0 bases at J; junction bases unmatched: 17. The CDR3 has 21 amino acids. Here the CDR3 DNA reads TGTGCCAGCAGCCCCGAAGGGTTCCTCGGGACAGGTAGCTCTGGGGCCAACGTCCTGACTTTC. Translation: CASSPEGFLGTGSSGANVLTF.

J is TRBJ1-2 and V is TRBV24-1; the match to TRBD1 covers 9 bases. This CDR3 comprises 15 residues. CDR1 and CDR2 from the germline V gene are KGHDR and SFDVKD. The junction had 5 bases not matched to a gene; V was cut back by 3 bases and J by 4 bases. CDR3 sequence: CATSDPGTGLYGYTF. The CDR3 DNA follows: TGTGCCACCAGTGATCCAGGGACAGGGCTCTATGGCTACACCTTC.

The chain combines TRBV5-1 with TRBJ1-1; unclear D gene. This CDR3 contains 14 residues. The V gene's germline CDR1 is SGHRS and CDR2 YFSETQ. Trimming shortened V by 5 bases and J by 1 base, and 12 bases separated the two germline ends. CDR3 amino acids: CASRSRHKNTEAFF. Written as DNA, the CDR3 is TGCGCCAGCAGATCGAGACACAAGAACACTGAAGCTTTCTTT.

The chain links TRBV5-6 to TRBJ1-6; 8 bases fit TRBD1. V was pared by 4 bases and J by 7 bases, with 7 bases of the junction left unmatched. The CDR3 runs 15 residues. Germline V CDR1 and CDR2: SGHDT, YYEEEE. The CDR3 DNA sequence: TGTGCCAGCAGCCGGAGGACAGGGCTAAATTCACCCCTCCACTTT. Translating gives CASSRRTGLNSPLHF.

Here the CDR3 reads CASNKKRESYNEQFF. CDR3 nucleotide sequence: TGTGCCAGCAATAAGAAGCGGGAGAGTTACAATGAGCAGTTCTTC. The chain joins TRBV2 to TRBJ2-1, with 8 bases matching TRBD2. J was trimmed by 4 bases and V by 7 bases; bases with no gene match: 9. Germline assignment: CDR1 SNHLY and CDR2 FYNNEI. The CDR3 is 15 amino acids.

The V and J genes are TRBV28 and TRBJ2-7; perhaps TRBD1 as D (5 bases). V was cut by 0 bases and J by 5 bases, with 14 bases left in between. The germline V gene has CDR1 MDHEN and CDR2 SYDVKM. The CDR3 is 15 amino acids. CDR3 in DNA: TGTGCCAGCAGTTTATGGCAGGGAAGACGGCACGAGCAGTACTTC. Translation: CASSLWQGRRHEQYF.